A single sample gave rise to the 30 T cell receptor beta chains below, sequenced in a study of CD8 T cells in ankylosing spondylitis. Study findings and constraints: The study identified a TCR beta motif of under ten highly homologous variants that appeared characteristic of ankylosing spondylitis blood.

The antigens for these receptors are not known. One entry per CDR3 protein, called by TCRdb with MiXCR from the 5' RACE reads. The data show around 770,000 distinct CDR3 sequences, with 12% seen just once and under 0.6% held by the top ten. Sequences were obtained from blood, either unsorted or a sorted T cell fraction (not recorded which). The receptors here all came from a male donor with ankylosing spondylitis.

This clonotype was seen a few times. J is TRBJ2-2 and V is TRBV5-1; D call uncertain. The length of the CDR3 is 15 residues. The germline gives CDR1 SGHRS, CDR2 YFSETQ. V lost 0 bases and J lost 1, with 7 bases in between. CDR3 loop: CASSLVVRNTGELFF. As DNA, the CDR3 is TGCGCCAGCAGCTTGGTCGTGAGGAACACCGGGGAGCTGTTTTTT.

This clonotype was counted between two and nine times. The V call is TRBV25-1, the J call TRBJ2-1, with 9 bases fitting TRBD1. The V gene's germline CDR1 is MGHDK and CDR2 SYGVNS. J lost 9 bases, V lost 5 bases, and 11 bases had no gene match. This CDR3 is built from 15 residues. CDR3 sequence reads: CASSTRTGEFAEQFF. The CDR3 bases are TGTGCCAGCAGTACTCGGACAGGGGAATTTGCTGAGCAGTTCTTC. Based on the CDR3 plus reference TRBV25-1 and TRBJ2-1, the full variable domain is EADIYQTPRYLVIGTGKKITLECSQTMGHDKMYWYQQDPGMELHLIHYSYGVNSTEKGDLSSESTVSRIRTEHFPLTLESARPSHTSQYLCASSTRTGEFAEQFFGPGTRLTVL.

This clonotype has only a few counts. V gene TRBV20-1 combines with J gene TRBJ2-3; D unclear. The CDR3 is 12 residues long. Germline values: CDR1 DFQATT, CDR2 SNEGSKA (reference sequence). Trimming cost V 4 bases and J 1 base, with 6 bases left between them. The DNA of the CDR3 is TGCAGTGCTACACTGGGCACAGATACGCAGTATTTT. The encoded protein is CSATLGTDTQYF.

This clonotype was found a few times. V gene TRBV20-1 combines with J gene TRBJ1-2; possible D gene TRBD1, 6 bases. This CDR3 spans 13 amino acids. Trimming shortened V by 4 bases and J by 0 bases, and 9 bases separated the two germline ends. Germline V gene lookup returns CDR1 DFQATT and CDR2 SNEGSKA (reference sequence). The CDR3 nucleotides read TGCAGTGCTACAGGGGCAGCTAACTATGGCTACACCTTC. Translation gives CSATGAANYGYTF.

This rearrangement joins TRBV7-9 to TRBJ2-1; no firm D call. The CDR3 length is 15 residues. With 5 bases removed from V and 7 bases from J, the gap between germline ends came to 18 bases. Germline CDR1 is SEHNR and CDR2 is FQNEAQ (reference sequence). CDR3 coding DNA: TGTGCCAGCAGCATCGGGCTATGGTTCGGGAATGAGCAGTTCTTC. It translates to CASSIGLWFGNEQFF.

This clonotype was counted at least ten times. The chain uses TRBV4-2 and TRBJ2-7; weak D call: TRBD1 (6 bases). V lost 3 bases, J lost 5 bases, and 17 bases lay in between. Germline CDR1 is LGHNA and CDR2 is YNFKEQ. The CDR3 length is 15 residues. The DNA for the CDR3 is TGTGCCAGCAGCCAGAACAGGGTCAGGGACGACGAGCAGTACTTC. Its translation is CASSQNRVRDDEQYF.

This clonotype was seen a handful of times. The chain recombines TRBV7-2 with TRBJ2-3; 9 nucleotides match TRBD1. This CDR3 region has 15 residues. The ends lost 1 base at V and 6 bases at J; junction bases unmatched: 5. Germline V gene data show CDR1 as SGHTA and CDR2 as FQGNSA. The CDR3 nucleotides read TGTGCCAGCAGCTTAGTGGGACAGGGCTGGGATACGCAGTATTTT. It specifies CASSLVGQGWDTQYF.

In its sample, this clonotype was seen many times. The chain couples TRBV12-3 or TRBV12-4 to TRBJ2-7; D call uncertain. V shed 2 bases and J shed 3 bases, with 8 bases lying between them. The CDR3 has 13 residues. CDR3 sequence reads: CASSLNRVYEQYF. CDR3 nucleotide sequence: TGTGCCAGCAGTTTAAATCGGGTCTACGAGCAGTACTTC.

For this clonotype: Being one base from a much bigger clone, this may be a read error. This chain links TRBV20-1 with TRBJ2-1; D not certain. V gave up 4 bases and J gave up 4 bases, with 5 bases separating them. CDR1 is DFQATT and CDR2 is SNEGSKA in the germline V gene (reference sequence). The CDR3 spans 11 residues. CDR3 region: CSAKQYNEQFF. CDR3 nucleotides: TGCAGTGCTAAACAGTACAATGAGCAGTTCTTC.

V and J are TRBV9 and TRBJ2-1; 9 bases fit TRBD1. Germline trimming cut 0 bases from V and 13 bases from J; bases unmatched to any gene: 11. Per the germline V gene, CDR1 is SGDLS and CDR2 is YYNGEE. The CDR3 is 15 residues long. The CDR3: CASSVGTGGRFRQFF. The DNA for the CDR3 is TGTGCCAGCAGCGTAGGCACAGGGGGCCGGTTCCGTCAGTTCTTC.

The chain recombines TRBV20-1 with TRBJ2-5; D possibly corresponds to TRBD2 (5 bases). The germline gives CDR1 DFQATT, CDR2 SNEGSKA (reference sequence). The CDR3 spans 12 residues. V was trimmed by 3 bases and J by 4 bases, leaving 9 bases between them. This CDR3 is CSASPEGETQYF. DNA of the CDR3: TGCAGTGCTAGCCCTGAGGGAGAGACCCAGTACTTC.

The chain has TRBV7-2 and TRBJ2-7; D is unclear. Trimming stripped 5 bases from V and 9 bases from J, with 11 bases between. This CDR3 region has 11 residues. Per the germline V gene, CDR1 is SGHTA and CDR2 is FQGNSA. For the CDR3, the DNA is TGTGCCAGCAGCAACTGGGTCGTGCAGTACTTC. This sequence encodes CASSNWVVQYF.

This clonotype was detected a few times. This sequence joins TRBV5-1 and TRBJ2-1; D gene uncertain. The V and J ends lost 4 bases and 8 bases respectively, with 16 bases between them. Germline CDR1 and CDR2: SGHRS and YFSETQ. CDR3 length equals 14 residues. CDR3 nucleotide sequence: TGCGCCAGCAGCCCTGCGTGGGCATCGGATGAGCAGTTCTTC. This codes for CASSPAWASDEQFF.

V usage is TRBV20-1 and J usage is TRBJ2-2, with 8 bases aligning to TRBD1. J was trimmed by 0 bases and V by 6 bases; bases with no gene match: 6. The V gene's germline CDR1 is DFQATT and CDR2 SNEGSKA (reference sequence). The CDR3 is 15 amino acids. CDR3 nucleotides: TGCAGTGCCAGACAGGGGACGCCGAACACCGGGGAGCTGTTTTTT. Protein product: CSARQGTPNTGELFF.

This clonotype was detected a few times. This sequence joins TRBV2 and TRBJ2-1; 10 bases match TRBD1. The CDR3 is 15 residues long. Trimming at V came to 4 bases and at J to 4 bases, leaving 4 bases not matched to a gene. Germline CDR1 is SNHLY and CDR2 is FYNNEI. As DNA, the CDR3 is TGTGCCAGCAGTGTGGACAGGGGGGGGTACAATGAGCAGTTCTTC. This translates into CASSVDRGGYNEQFF.

Worth noting for this clonotype: The junction differs from germline at one of its ends, possibly a read error. The V gene is TRBV7-6, the J gene TRBJ2-2; D might be TRBD1 or TRBD2, each matching 7 bases. CDR1 and CDR2 (germline): SGHVS, FNYEAQ. The CDR3 has 16 amino acids. CDR3 bases: TGTGCCAGCAGCCAAAGACAGGGAGGGAACGCCGGGGAGCTGTTTTTT. Its translation: CASSQRQGGNAGELFF.

This clonotype was found many times. The chain joins TRBV20-1 to TRBJ2-7, with D hard to call. Germline CDR1 reads DFQATT; CDR2 reads SNEGSKA (reference sequence). This CDR3 spans 15 amino acids. Trimming removed 2 bases at V and 0 bases at J, with 14 bases between. The CDR3 loop reads CSARTYSRSSYEQYF. DNA of the CDR3: TGCAGTGCTAGAACCTACAGCCGGAGCTCCTACGAGCAGTACTTC.

The genes are TRBV4-3 and TRBJ2-3, with no clear D. Per germline, CDR1 LGHNA and CDR2 YSLEER. Trimming removed 1 base at V and 4 bases at J, with 12 bases between. This CDR3 has 15 amino acids. Here the CDR3 DNA reads TGCGCCAGCAGCCAAGTGTTGGGTGGCGCAGATACGCAGTATTTT. This encodes CASSQVLGGADTQYF.

There are a few counts of this clonotype. The chain couples TRBV20-1 to TRBJ2-7; D is ambiguous. CDR1 is DFQATT and CDR2 is SNEGSKA in the germline V gene (reference sequence). The CDR3 has 12 residues. V lost 2 bases and J 2 bases, leaving 7 bases between the germline ends. The DNA for the CDR3 is TGCAGTGCTAGAAAGGGTACCTACGAGCAGTACTTC. Protein product: CSARKGTYEQYF.

This clonotype was observed at least ten times. This CDR3 reads CSARDRAAEAFF. DNA of the CDR3: TGCAGTGCTAGGGACCGGGCCGCTGAAGCTTTCTTT. The V and J genes are TRBV20-1 and TRBJ1-1; D gene uncertain. The CDR3 extends over 12 amino acids. Deletions cut 3 bases from V and 6 bases from J, with 11 bases between. CDR1 is DFQATT, CDR2 SNEGSKA, per germline (reference sequence).

Of note for this clonotype: The conserved closing phenylalanine or tryptophan is absent in this CDR3, likely reflecting a read error. The chain combines TRBV7-6 with TRBJ1-2, with 8 bases lining up with TRBD1. The V gene's germline CDR1 is SGHVS and CDR2 FNYEAQ. Germline trimming cut 5 bases from V and 6 bases from J; bases unmatched to any gene: 11. The CDR3 consists of 15 residues. The CDR3, as DNA: TGTGCCAGCAGCCAGGGGGCAAGGCCCAGAGATGGCTACACCATC. Encoded protein: CASSQGARPRDGYTI.

The chain uses TRBV7-2 and TRBJ2-5; 8 nucleotides agree with TRBD2. J lost 5 bases, V lost 4 bases, and 9 bases had no gene match. The length of the CDR3 is 15 residues. The germline V gene encodes CDR1 SGHTA and CDR2 FQGNSA. CDR3 coding DNA: TGTGCCAGCAGCTCCCGGTGGGGCGGGAGGGAGACCCAGTACTTC. It codes for CASSSRWGGRETQYF.

The chain combines TRBV29-1 with TRBJ2-7; D is perhaps TRBD1 or TRBD2 (5 bases each). V was cut by 3 bases and J by 6 bases, with 6 bases left in between. The germline V gene encodes CDR1 SQVTM and CDR2 ANQGSEA. The CDR3 is 10 residues long. Written as DNA, the CDR3 is TGCAGCGTTGAGAGGGGCGAGCAGTACTTC. Its protein is CSVERGEQYF.

In this sample, this clonotype turned up a few times. The chain recombines TRBV6-5 with TRBJ1-5; TRBD1 matches 10 bases. Germline lookup yields CDR1 MNHEY and CDR2 SVGAGI. The CDR3 spans 17 residues. V gave up 4 bases and J gave up 0 bases; unmatched junction bases: 6. The chain's CDR3 is CASSSYGTGDSNQPQHF. CDR3 coding DNA: TGTGCCAGCAGTTCATATGGGACAGGGGATAGCAATCAGCCCCAGCATTTT.

This chain uses TRBV5-1 with TRBJ1-5, with 9 bases that match TRBD1. Per the germline V gene, CDR1 is SGHRS and CDR2 is YFSETQ. CDR3 length: 16 amino acids. V was pared by 4 bases and J by 5 bases, with 10 bases of the junction left unmatched. The CDR3 DNA follows: TGCGCCAGCAGCCCGGACGGACAGGGGTATCATCAGCCCCAGCATTTT. Amino acid sequence: CASSPDGQGYHQPQHF. Based on the CDR3 plus reference TRBV5-1 and TRBJ1-5, the full variable domain is KAGVTQTPRYLIKTRGQQVTLSCSPISGHRSVSWYQQTPGQGLQFLFEYFSETQRNKGNFPGRFSGRQFSNSRSEMNVSTLELGDSALYLCASSPDGQGYHQPQHFGDGTRLSIL.

V is TRBV4-1 and J is TRBJ2-1; 7 bases are a match to TRBD2. V gave up 1 base and J gave up 6 bases; unmatched junction bases: 6. Per germline, CDR1 MGHRA and CDR2 YSYEKL. The CDR3 is made up of 15 amino acids. The CDR3 DNA reads TGCGCCAGCAGCCAAGCGCGGACTAGGTCCAATGAGCAGTTCTTC. Amino acids: CASSQARTRSNEQFF.

This clonotype was detected ten times or more. V usage is TRBV29-1 and J usage is TRBJ1-4; D call uncertain. Trimming left V 4 bases short and J 0 bases short, with 6 bases between. Germline-derived CDR1 and CDR2 are SQVTM and ANQGSEA. CDR3 length equals 13 residues. This chain's CDR3 is CSVGGTTNEKLFF. The CDR3 nucleotides read TGCAGCGTTGGTGGAACAACTAATGAAAAACTGTTTTTT.

Only a few counts were recorded for this clonotype. V and J are TRBV18 and TRBJ1-5; D possibly corresponds to TRBD1 (5 bases). The germline V gene encodes CDR1 KGHSH and CDR2 LQKENI. Trimming removed 2 bases at V and 6 bases at J, with 11 bases between. This CDR3 is 14 amino acids long. The CDR3 nucleotides are TGTGCCAGCTCACCAGTAGGGCAGGGTCAGCCCCAGCATTTT. Its protein is CASSPVGQGQPQHF.

V is TRBV19 and J is TRBJ1-1; D is uncertain. Germline assignment: CDR1 LNHDA and CDR2 SQIVND (reference sequence). The V gene lost 5 bases and the J gene lost 1 base, with 14 bases spanning the gap. The CDR3 is made up of 15 amino acids. CDR3: CASSLQAQANTEAFF. Here the CDR3 DNA reads TGTGCCAGTAGTCTGCAGGCACAAGCGAACACTGAAGCTTTCTTT.

This clonotype was observed a few times. The genes are TRBV11-1 and TRBJ2-3; TRBD1 matches 7 bases. Germline values: CDR1 SGHAT, CDR2 FQDESV (reference sequence). With V trimmed by 5 bases and J by 2 bases, 4 bases remained unmatched. The CDR3 is 14 residues long. The CDR3 region is CASSVGTATDTQYF. The DNA of the CDR3 is TGTGCCAGCAGCGTCGGGACAGCCACAGATACGCAGTATTTT.